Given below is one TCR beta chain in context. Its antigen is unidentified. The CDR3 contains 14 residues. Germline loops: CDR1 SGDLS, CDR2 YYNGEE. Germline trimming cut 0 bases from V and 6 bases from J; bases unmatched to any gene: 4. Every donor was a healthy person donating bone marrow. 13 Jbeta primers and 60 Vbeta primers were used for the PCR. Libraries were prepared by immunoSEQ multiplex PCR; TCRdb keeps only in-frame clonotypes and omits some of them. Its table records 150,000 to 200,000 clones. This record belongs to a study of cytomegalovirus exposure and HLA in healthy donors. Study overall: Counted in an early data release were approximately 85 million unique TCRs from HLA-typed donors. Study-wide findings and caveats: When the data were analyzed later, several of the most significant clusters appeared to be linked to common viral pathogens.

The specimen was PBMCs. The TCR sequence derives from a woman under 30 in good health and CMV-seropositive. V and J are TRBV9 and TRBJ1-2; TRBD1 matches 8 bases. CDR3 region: CASSVVGQGDGYTF. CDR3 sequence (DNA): TGTGCCAGCAGCGTAGTTGGACAGGGAGATGGCTACACCTTC.